Presented here are 25 T cell receptor beta chains from one specimen sequenced in a study of beta chain features in type 1 diabetes. Study-level points and caveats: Within each of all four CD4+ subsets, Type 1 diabetes patients had TCRB CDR3s that were moderately but significantly shorter.

These receptors have no known antigen. The isolated RNA, all of it, was reverse transcribed, so expressed TCRB transcripts were what got sequenced. Method: immunoSEQ multiplex PCR; TCRdb's copy keeps in-frame clones and lacks some. The sample yields 300,000 to 350,000 clones, roughly 13% seen once. The sequenced sample consisted of naive CD4+ T cells from blood. The receptors were gathered from a young woman with type 1 diabetes.

Only a few counts were recorded for this clone. V gene TRBV4-2 combines with J gene TRBJ2-7, with TRBD1 identical over 7 bases. This CDR3 has 17 amino acids. Trimming removed 2 bases from V and 1 base from J; junction bases left unmatched: 11. Per the germline V gene, CDR1 is LGHNA and CDR2 is YNFKEQ. CDR3 protein: CASSQSSGGTRSYEQYF. The CDR3 nucleotides read TGTGCCAGCAGCCAATCATCAGGGGGTACTCGTTCCTACGAGCAGTACTTC.

The rearrangement links TRBV15 to TRBJ2-5; D might be TRBD1 (5 bases). This CDR3 is 16 amino acids long. From germline, CDR1 is LNHNV and CDR2 YYDKDF (reference sequence). The ends were cut back, 0 bases at V and 5 bases at J, with 16 bases in the middle. CDR3 sequence: CATSRDNQGYGETQYF. DNA of the CDR3: TGTGCCACCAGCAGAGATAACCAGGGCTACGGGGAGACCCAGTACTTC.

The V call is TRBV28, the J call TRBJ1-1; possible D gene TRBD1, 5 bases. The CDR3 has 15 residues. Germline-derived CDR1 and CDR2 are MDHEN and SYDVKM. V gave up 5 bases and J gave up 3 bases, with 16 bases separating them. The CDR3 coding sequence is TGTGCCAGCAGTCTCGTTTCGTTACAGGACACTGAAGCTTTCTTT. Its protein is CASSLVSLQDTEAFF.

This clone was picked up a small number of times. The J gene is TRBJ1-2, the V gene TRBV27; possibly TRBD1 for D (5 bases). The germline CDR1 and CDR2 sequences are MNHEY and SMNVEV (reference sequence). Trimming cost V 4 bases and J 5 bases, with 14 bases left between them. The CDR3 sequence is 14 residues long. CDR3 bases: TGTGCCAGCAGTTGGGACCGGGGGAGGTATGGCTACACCTTC. It encodes CASSWDRGRYGYTF.

Note on this clone: No conserved phenylalanine or tryptophan is present at the end of the CDR3, so a read error is the likely explanation. Because the CDR3's place on the DNA is in doubt, the DNA is left out and the CDR3 is given as listed by TCRdb. The chain carries TRBV28 and TRBJ1-4; TRBD1, as called in the table, went unchecked against the DNA. CDR1 and CDR2 from the germline V gene are MDHEN and SYDVKM. The CDR3 has 9 residues if both end residues are counted. CDR3 in amino acids: CAPMGQGMG.

This clone was recorded a few times. The junction does not match germline at one end; this may be a read error. The chain recombines TRBV4-3 with TRBJ2-6; D is undetermined. Germline V gene lookup returns CDR1 LGHNA and CDR2 YSLEER. The CDR3 extends over 13 amino acids. The CDR3 region has the DNA TGCGCCAGCAGCCAAGACCAGTTGCGGCCCGAATCTTTC. Its translation: CASSQDQLRPESF.

This clone was seen more than once but under ten times. The chain uses TRBV7-2 and TRBJ2-3, with 13 bases lining up with TRBD2. This CDR3 spans 18 amino acids. With V trimmed by 1 base and J by 2 bases, 6 bases remained unmatched. Germline V gene lookup returns CDR1 SGHTA and CDR2 FQGNSA. The CDR3: CASSLELTSGRSTDTQYF. The CDR3 coding sequence is TGTGCCAGCAGCTTAGAGTTGACTAGCGGGAGGTCCACAGATACGCAGTATTTT.

The chain is built from TRBV7-2 and TRBJ1-1; TRBD1 agrees at 12 bases. The V gene's germline CDR1 is SGHTA and CDR2 FQGNSA. The CDR3 loop spans 17 amino acids. V shed 5 bases, J shed 4 bases, and the junction held 11 bases outside the gene matches. CDR3 bases: TGTGCCAGCAGCCAGGGACAGGGGGCCGGGGTGGGCACTGAAGCTTTCTTT. Its translation is CASSQGQGAGVGTEAFF.

This clone turned up a few times. V and J are TRBV29-1 and TRBJ2-3; no definite D call. CDR1 is SQVTM, CDR2 ANQGSEA, per germline. V dropped 4 bases and J dropped 5 bases, with 10 bases sitting between them. The CDR3 spans 12 residues. In nucleotides, the CDR3 is TGCAGCGTTGCTCCTCTCAGAGATACGCAGTATTTT. Protein sequence: CSVAPLRDTQYF.

This rearrangement joins TRBV6-6 to TRBJ2-7, with D uncertain. The CDR3 is 16 residues long. Between the trimmed V and J ends, which lost 0 bases and 2 bases, there was a span of 14 bases. The germline V gene encodes CDR1 MNHNY and CDR2 SVGAGI (reference sequence). The CDR3: CASSYSPLTPTYEQYF. CDR3 nucleotides: TGTGCCAGCAGTTACTCCCCTCTGACACCAACCTACGAGCAGTACTTC.

V usage is TRBV6-6 and J usage is TRBJ1-2, with D hard to call. With 2 bases removed from V and 3 bases from J, the gap between germline ends came to 13 bases. The CDR3 sequence is 15 residues long. Germline CDR1 and CDR2: MNHNY and SVGAGI (reference sequence). Here the CDR3 reads CASSYPRESDYGYTF. In DNA form, the CDR3 reads TGTGCCAGCAGTTACCCGAGGGAATCTGACTATGGCTACACCTTC.

This clone was observed a single time. J is TRBJ2-3 and V is TRBV4-2, with D tentatively TRBD2 (5 bases). The germline gives CDR1 LGHNA, CDR2 YNFKEQ. V was clipped by 4 bases and J by 0 bases, with 20 bases between them. This CDR3 is built from 18 residues. CDR3 protein: CASSLALLAQASTDTQYF. In nucleotides, the CDR3 is TGTGCCAGCAGCCTCGCCCTCCTAGCCCAAGCTAGCACAGATACGCAGTATTTT.

The chain combines TRBV6-1 with TRBJ2-7; no reliable D call. The CDR3 is made up of 12 amino acids. V shed 0 bases and J shed 4 bases, with 4 bases lying between them. CDR1 is MNHNS, CDR2 SASEGT, per germline. DNA of the CDR3: TGTGCCAGCAGTGAAGCGCGGTACGAGCAGTACTTC. As protein: CASSEARYEQYF.

This clone was found a few times. J is TRBJ2-5 and V is TRBV30; D is possibly TRBD2 (5 bases). The CDR3 has 17 amino acids. Germline CDR1 GTSNPN, CDR2 SVGIG (reference sequence). V was clipped by 0 bases and J by 2 bases, with 19 bases between them. This chain's CDR3 is CAWSVLRVPNPQETQYF. Written as DNA, the CDR3 is TGTGCCTGGAGTGTACTGAGGGTACCCAACCCTCAAGAGACCCAGTACTTC.

This clone turned up a few times. J is TRBJ1-5 and V is TRBV19; TRBD1 agrees at 7 bases. V gave up 4 bases and J gave up 2 bases; unmatched junction bases: 8. This CDR3 is 16 amino acids long. In germline, CDR1 is LNHDA, CDR2 SQIVND (reference sequence). The CDR3 spells CASSRATGSRNQPQHF. CDR3 in DNA: TGTGCCAGTAGTAGAGCGACAGGGTCTCGCAATCAGCCCCAGCATTTT.

This clone was found a few times. V usage is TRBV9 and J usage is TRBJ2-5, with D perhaps matching TRBD1 (5 bases). V shed 0 bases and J shed 1 base, with 16 bases lying between them. CDR1 is SGDLS, CDR2 YYNGEE, per germline. The CDR3 has 17 residues. The DNA of the CDR3 is TGTGCCAGCAGCGTAGGAAGGGGTGGATTGGTCCAAGAGACCCAGTACTTC. Its protein is CASSVGRGGLVQETQYF.

This clone was detected many times. This rearrangement joins TRBV13 to TRBJ2-7; the D is unclear. Trimming pared 0 bases from V and 1 base from J, leaving 4 bases between. Germline V gene lookup returns CDR1 PRHDT and CDR2 FYEKMQ (reference sequence). This CDR3 contains 13 residues. The CDR3 nucleotides read TGTGCCAGCAGCTTAGGGCGGTCCTACGAGCAGTACTTC. It encodes CASSLGRSYEQYF.

CDR3 coding DNA: TGCAGCGTCCGAGTGGATCCAGGGCTTGGAAACACCATATATTTT. Protein: CSVRVDPGLGNTIYF. The chain links TRBV29-1 to TRBJ1-3; tentatively, D is TRBD1 (5 bases). Germline V gene data show CDR1 as SQVTM and CDR2 as ANQGSEA. The CDR3 spans 15 residues. Deletions cut 6 bases from V and 3 bases from J, with 18 bases between. Supplemented by reference TRBV29-1 and TRBJ1-3, the full variable domain reads SAVISQKPSRDICQRGTSLTIQCQVDSQVTMMFWYRQQPGQSLTLIATANQGSEATYESGFVIDKFPISRPNLTFSTLTVSNMSPEDSSIYLCSVRVDPGLGNTIYFGEGSWLTVV.

This clone was recorded a few times. This chain connects TRBV7-2 to TRBJ1-3; D not resolved. Between the trimmed V and J ends, which lost 2 bases and 0 bases, there was a span of 8 bases. This CDR3 contains 15 residues. Germline loops: CDR1 SGHTA, CDR2 FQGNSA. CDR3 nucleotides: TGTGCCAGCAGCTTATCCGGGAACTCTGGAAACACCATATATTTT. It is translated as CASSLSGNSGNTIYF. The entire variable domain, with the rest obtained from reference TRBV7-2 and TRBJ1-3, is as follows: GAGVSQSPSNKVTEKGKDVELRCDPISGHTALYWYRQSLGQGLEFLIYFQGNSAPDKSGLPSDRFSAERTGGSVSTLTIQRTQQEDSAVYLCASSLSGNSGNTIYFGEGSWLTVV.

The V and J genes are TRBV5-1 and TRBJ2-3; 7 bases are a match to TRBD2. This CDR3 is 14 amino acids long. The J segment lost 6 bases and the V segment lost 6 bases, leaving 10 bases of the junction unmatched. The germline V gene encodes CDR1 SGHRS and CDR2 YFSETQ. The CDR3 loop is CASNLAANGDTQYF. CDR3 nucleotide sequence: TGCGCCAGCAATCTAGCGGCCAACGGGGATACGCAGTATTTT.

This chain joins TRBV27 and TRBJ1-1; D not certain. CDR1 is MNHEY and CDR2 is SMNVEV in the germline V gene (reference sequence). V was pared by 5 bases and J by 4 bases, with 11 bases between. The CDR3 totals 13 residues. The CDR3 DNA sequence: TGTGCCAGCAGTCCCCCCGGGAGCACTGAAGCTTTCTTT. Protein: CASSPPGSTEAFF.

The rearrangement links TRBV18 to TRBJ1-1; perhaps TRBD1 as D (5 bases). Trimming cost V 6 bases and J 4 bases, with 15 bases left between them. Germline lookup yields CDR1 KGHSH and CDR2 LQKENI. The CDR3 covers 14 residues. The CDR3: CASSPTWQGTEAFF. The CDR3 DNA follows: TGTGCCAGCTCTCCTACATGGCAGGGCACTGAAGCTTTCTTT.

The chain links TRBV6-5 to TRBJ2-5; tentatively, D is TRBD2 (5 bases). Trimming took off 7 bases at V and 5 bases at J, with 14 bases between the two ends. This CDR3 spans 13 amino acids. The germline CDR1 and CDR2 sequences are MNHEY and SVGAGI. CDR3 in DNA: TGTGCCAGCACCCCGGGGTGGTTTGAGACCCAGTACTTC. Translated: CASTPGWFETQYF.

The chain links TRBV18 to TRBJ2-7; 11 bases map to TRBD1. The ends lost 3 bases at V and 4 bases at J; junction bases unmatched: 5. Germline CDR1 KGHSH, CDR2 LQKENI. The CDR3 spans 15 residues. CDR3 in amino acids: CASSPWTGGLYEQYF. DNA for the CDR3: TGTGCCAGCTCACCCTGGACAGGGGGCTTGTACGAGCAGTACTTC.

This sequence joins TRBV28 and TRBJ2-1; 14 nucleotides agree with TRBD2. The CDR3 sequence is 16 residues long. V trimming: 8 bases; J trimming: 8 bases; junction bases outside the gene matches: 11. The germline gives CDR1 MDHEN, CDR2 SYDVKM. This chain's CDR3 is CASRSPGLAGDYEQFF. The CDR3 DNA reads as TGTGCCAGCCGGTCTCCGGGACTAGCGGGAGACTATGAGCAGTTCTTC. The variable domain in full, with the rest retrieved from reference TRBV28 and TRBJ2-1, is DVKVTQSSRYLVKRTGEKVFLECVQDMDHENMFWYRQDPGLGLRLIYFSYDVKMKEKGDIPEGYSVSREKKERFSLILESASTNQTSMYLCASRSPGLAGDYEQFFGPGTRLTVL.